The 12 T cell receptor beta chains below all came from one sample that was sequenced in a study of cytomegalovirus exposure and HLA in healthy donors. The PCR made use of 60 Vbeta and 13 Jbeta primers. Sequencing was performed with immunoSEQ multiplex PCR; in TCRdb, only in-frame clones are kept and a portion is missing. The sample lists 250,000 or so clones, nearly 95% seen once, with less than 2% in the top ten. The sequenced sample was PBMCs. These receptors were obtained from a girl aged 2 to 9 in good health and CMV-seronegative.

This clone was seen a single time. CDR3 DNA sequence: TGTGCCAGCAGCTTAGCAGGTGGACAGGGAGCTTTCTTT. Its protein is CASSLAGGQGAFF. The J gene is TRBJ1-1, the V gene TRBV7-9; 8 nucleotides match TRBD1. V lost 0 bases and J lost 10; bases outside the gene matches: 4. There are 13 residues in the CDR3. Germline CDR1 reads SEHNR; CDR2 reads FQNEAQ (reference sequence). Filled out from reference TRBV7-9 and TRBJ1-1, the complete variable domain reads DTGVSQNPRHKITKRGQNVTFRCDPISEHNRLYWYRQTLGQGPEFLTYFQNEAQLEKSRLLSDRFSAERPKGSFSTLEIQRTEQGDSAMYLCASSLAGGQGAFFGQGTRLTVV.

The chain has TRBV2 and TRBJ2-7, with 12 positions matching TRBD2. Germline-derived CDR1 and CDR2 are SNHLY and FYNNEI. Germline trimming cut 8 bases from V and 4 bases from J; bases unmatched to any gene: 6. The CDR3 is made up of 14 amino acids. CDR3 sequence reads: CASGTSGGIYEQYF. CDR3 sequence (DNA): TGTGCCAGCGGTACTAGCGGGGGGATTTACGAGCAGTACTTC.

The V gene is TRBV10-3, the J gene TRBJ1-2, with 8 bases fitting TRBD1. The J segment lost 6 bases and the V segment lost 3 bases, leaving 3 bases of the junction unmatched. The CDR3 has 13 amino acids. Germline V lookup: CDR1 ENHRY, CDR2 SYGVKD. The CDR3 DNA reads as TGTGCCATCAGTGATGCGGACAGGGATGGCTACACCTTC. Translation gives CAISDADRDGYTF.

The CDR3 DNA follows: TGTGCCAGCAGCTTAGCGTCAGCGGGAAACACCATATATTTT. Residues: CASSLASAGNTIYF. The gene calls are TRBV7-9 and TRBJ1-3; the D is unclear. The CDR3 runs to 14 residues. Germline CDR1 and CDR2: SEHNR and FQNEAQ (reference sequence). With 0 bases removed from V and 4 bases from J, the gap between germline ends came to 7 bases.

The rearrangement joins TRBV19 to TRBJ1-1, with 9 bases identical to TRBD1. Germline V gives CDR1 LNHDA, CDR2 SQIVND (reference sequence). This CDR3 is 16 amino acids long. V was pared by 6 bases and J by 0 bases, with 8 bases of the junction left unmatched. CDR3 in amino acids: CASRRTGDFMNTEAFF. The CDR3 DNA is TGTGCCAGTAGACGGACAGGGGATTTTATGAACACTGAAGCTTTCTTT.

The genes are TRBV10-3 and TRBJ2-5; TRBD2 matches at 8 bases. Germline assignment: CDR1 ENHRY and CDR2 SYGVKD. The CDR3 is 13 amino acids. V dropped 6 bases and J dropped 4; count of bases not matched to a gene: 4. This chain's CDR3 is CAISAGGRETQYF. DNA for the CDR3: TGTGCCATCAGCGCGGGGGGTAGAGAGACCCAGTACTTC.

The V gene is TRBV2, the J gene TRBJ1-6; tentatively, D is TRBD1 (6 bases). The germline V gene has CDR1 SNHLY and CDR2 FYNNEI. The CDR3 runs 13 residues. V was clipped by 2 bases and J by 10 bases, with 9 bases between them. This chain's CDR3 is CASSEQGNSPLHF. The CDR3 coding sequence is TGTGCCAGCAGTGAACAGGGGAACTCACCCCTCCACTTT.

This chain links TRBV7-9 with TRBJ2-7; 12 positions match TRBD2. The V gene end was trimmed by 1 base and the J gene end by 6 bases; junction bases not matched to a gene: 1. Per germline, CDR1 SEHNR and CDR2 FQNEAQ (reference sequence). The CDR3 loop spans 14 amino acids. CDR3 sequence reads: CASSLETSGGEQYF. CDR3 DNA sequence: TGTGCCAGCAGCTTAGAGACTAGCGGGGGCGAGCAGTACTTC.

This chain uses TRBV6-1 with TRBJ2-3; TRBD2 matches at 7 bases. Trimming took 2 bases from V and 3 from J; bases not matched to a gene: 5. This CDR3 has 15 residues. The germline V gene has CDR1 MNHNS and CDR2 SASEGT. CDR3 region: CASSELGGGTDTQYF. The CDR3 DNA is TGTGCCAGCAGTGAATTGGGGGGGGGTACAGATACGCAGTATTTT.

Worth noting for this clone: The sample carries other DNA sequences with the same CDR3. V gene TRBV6-5 combines with J gene TRBJ1-3; D uncertain. The CDR3 consists of 15 residues. Germline loops: CDR1 MNHEY, CDR2 SVGAGI. Trimming removed 2 bases at V and 0 bases at J, with 8 bases between. The DNA for the CDR3 is TGTGCCAGCAGTTACACCGGGAGCTCTGGAAACACCATATATTTT. Translating it yields CASSYTGSSGNTIYF.

This chain joins TRBV5-1 and TRBJ2-5, with D perhaps TRBD2 (6 bases). Germline V lookup: CDR1 SGHRS, CDR2 YFSETQ. The V end was cut by 0 bases, the J end by 5 bases, with 11 bases between. This CDR3 is 14 amino acids long. This CDR3 is CASSLEGLAETQYF. Here the CDR3 DNA reads TGCGCCAGCAGCTTGGAGGGACTGGCGGAGACCCAGTACTTC.

This clone was counted a single time. The J gene is TRBJ2-3, the V gene TRBV6-1; D unresolved. Germline lookup yields CDR1 MNHNS and CDR2 SASEGT. The V end was cut by 6 bases, the J end by 4 bases, with 17 bases between. This CDR3 has 15 residues. The CDR3 loop is CASSPLGGDADTQYF. CDR3 bases: TGTGCCAGCAGCCCACTGGGTGGAGACGCAGATACGCAGTATTTT.